The 11 T cell receptor beta chains reported below all come from one sample, sequenced in a study of cytomegalovirus exposure and HLA in healthy donors. The PCR ran on 60 Vbeta and 13 Jbeta primers. Clones were sequenced by immunoSEQ multiplex PCR, and TCRdb holds only the in-frame ones, with some missing. The sample holds fewer than 150,000 clones, about 75% seen once. Material for sequencing was PBMCs. Every receptor here comes from a man aged 18 to 30 in good health and CMV-seronegative.

V is TRBV11-2 and J is TRBJ2-1; 11 bases line up with TRBD2. CDR3 length: 15 residues. Germline V CDR1 and CDR2: SGHAT, FQNNGV. With 5 bases clipped from V and 3 bases from J, the junction kept 3 bases outside the gene matches. DNA for the CDR3: TGTGCCAGCAGCCCGGGACTAGCGGTCTACAATGAGCAGTTCTTC. Amino acids: CASSPGLAVYNEQFF.

The CDR3, as DNA: TGTGCCAGCAGCTATGGACTAGCGGGAGTGGCAGATACGCAGTATTTT. Translated: CASSYGLAGVADTQYF. The V and J genes are TRBV7-8 and TRBJ2-3; 13 bases agree with TRBD2. The CDR3 length is 16 residues. The V gene's germline CDR1 is SGHVS and CDR2 FQNEAQ. The trim removed 4 bases at V and 4 bases at J, leaving 5 bases unmatched.

The chain has TRBV18 and TRBJ1-4; 7 bases match TRBD1. V shed 6 bases and J 2 bases; nucleotides not matched to a gene: 0. CDR3 length: 13 residues. Germline V gene lookup returns CDR1 KGHSH and CDR2 LQKENI. The CDR3 DNA reads TGTGCCAGCTCGGACAGGACTAATGAAAAACTGTTTTTT. The encoded protein is CASSDRTNEKLFF.

This rearrangement joins TRBV9 to TRBJ1-4; D unclear. CDR3 length: 15 residues. Trimming stripped 4 bases from V and 6 bases from J, with 16 bases between. Germline V gene data show CDR1 as SGDLS and CDR2 as YYNGEE. The CDR3 DNA reads TGTGCCAGCAGCCCCGGGGTGATGTCGGATGAAAAACTGTTTTTT. Amino acids: CASSPGVMSDEKLFF.

Turning to this clone: The same CDR3 can be traced to other DNA sequences in this sample. J is TRBJ2-7 and V is TRBV6-1; 11 bases are shared with TRBD1. CDR1 is MNHNS and CDR2 is SASEGT in the germline V gene. The CDR3 covers 15 residues. Unmatched junction bases numbered 3, after V lost 2 bases and J lost 3 bases. The CDR3 protein is CASSESGTGGYEQYF. The DNA of the CDR3 is TGTGCCAGCAGTGAATCGGGGACAGGGGGCTACGAGCAGTACTTC.

The chain is built from TRBV6-6 and TRBJ1-1; D perhaps matches TRBD1 (6 bases). This CDR3 comprises 13 residues. Germline CDR1 reads MNHNY; CDR2 reads SVGAGI (reference sequence). Between the trimmed V and J ends, which lost 5 bases and 2 bases, there was a span of 9 bases. CDR3 amino acids: CASSVQGNTEAFF. CDR3 in DNA: TGTGCCAGCAGTGTACAGGGAAACACTGAAGCTTTCTTT.

The chain combines TRBV6-6 with TRBJ2-1, with D tentatively TRBD1 (6 bases). The germline V and J ends were trimmed by 4 bases and 9 bases, with 22 bases remaining between them. CDR3 length equals 16 residues. CDR1 is MNHNY, CDR2 SVGAGI, per germline (reference sequence). The CDR3 here is CASSSPGWTVNPEQFF. The DNA for the CDR3 is TGTGCCAGCAGTTCCCCAGGTTGGACAGTGAATCCTGAGCAGTTCTTC.

This rearrangement joins TRBV7-2 to TRBJ1-2; TRBD1 matches at 8 bases. The J segment lost 8 bases and the V segment lost 5 bases, leaving 7 bases of the junction unmatched. This CDR3 is 13 amino acids long. CDR1 is SGHTA and CDR2 is FQGNSA in the germline V gene. The CDR3 DNA sequence: TGTGCCAGCAGCCCCAGGACAGGGCGAGGCTACACCTTC. This encodes CASSPRTGRGYTF.

The chain has TRBV2 and TRBJ1-3; D remains unclear. V lost 8 bases to trimming and J lost 0 bases, with 11 bases between them. Germline CDR1 is SNHLY and CDR2 is FYNNEI. The CDR3 runs to 14 residues. The CDR3 DNA sequence: TGTGCCAGCTCCCTCAGTGGCTCTGGAAACACCATATATTTT. Amino acids: CASSLSGSGNTIYF.

CDR3 nucleotide sequence: TGTGCCAGCAGGGGGCGAAACGGACGGCTCTATGGCTACACCTTC. It is translated as CASRGRNGRLYGYTF. This rearrangement joins TRBV7-9 to TRBJ1-2; the D gene is possibly TRBD1 (5 bases). Looked up from germline, CDR1 is SEHNR and CDR2 is FQNEAQ (reference sequence). CDR3 length: 15 residues. V was trimmed by 6 bases and J by 4 bases, leaving 18 bases between them.

This chain links TRBV29-1 with TRBJ2-3; no clear D. Germline CDR1 reads SQVTM; CDR2 reads ANQGSEA. Deletions cut 3 bases from V and 5 bases from J, with 6 bases between. The CDR3 spans 11 residues. CDR3 nucleotides: TGCAGCGTTGACAGTGGAGATACGCAGTATTTT. Protein sequence: CSVDSGDTQYF.